A selection of T cell receptor beta chains follows, all from one sample in a study of neoadjuvant anti-PD-1 for oral cavity cancer. Only in-frame clones appear in the TCRdb table, and some are missing; sequencing was by immunoSEQ multiplex PCR. This table has roughly 13,000 clones, 60% to 80% appearing once. The sample consisted of PBMCs, taken before nivolumab (anti-PD-1) treatment. These receptor sequences come from a person aged 35-80 years with oral cavity squamous cell carcinoma. CDR3s include the opening cysteine and the closing phenylalanine or tryptophan. Fields, in order: V gene, clone size, D gene, J gene, CDR3 protein, CDR3 DNA. The D gene is left open where the match is weak. A row's size may be missing; if present it is once, few, many or a size class.

V: TRBV5-1; size: NA; D: TRBD1; J: TRBJ1-1; CDR3: CASSGGQGDEAFF; DNA: TGCGCCAGCAGCGGGGGACAGGGTGATGAAGCTTTCTTT
V: TRBV10-1; size: NA; D: NA; J: TRBJ2-2; CDR3: CASSAPGATGELFF; DNA: TGCGCCAGCAGTGCGCCGGGGGCGACCGGGGAGCTGTTTTTT
V: TRBV27; size: NA; D: TRBD1; J: TRBJ1-4; CDR3: CATAGTGNFGEKLFF; DNA: TGTGCCACCGCCGGGACAGGGAATTTCGGTGAAAAACTGTTTTTT
V: TRBV10-3; size: NA; D: NA; J: TRBJ1-4; CDR3: CAISDWAATNEKLFF; DNA: TGTGCCATCAGTGACTGGGCAGCAACTAATGAAAAACTGTTTTTT
V: TRBV11-2; size: NA; D: NA; J: TRBJ2-7; CDR3: CASSRLRYEQYF; DNA: TGTGCCAGCAGCCGACTAAGGTACGAGCAGTACTTC
V: TRBV7-8; size: once; D: TRBD2; J: TRBJ2-5; CDR3: CASSFQTSGAQETQYF; DNA: TGTGCCAGCAGCTTCCAGACTAGCGGGGCCCAAGAGACCCAGTACTTC
V: TRBV29-1; size: NA; D: NA; J: TRBJ2-5; CDR3: CSVVSGRWGTQYF; DNA: TGCAGCGTTGTATCGGGACGGTGGGGGACCCAGTACTTC
V: TRBV25-1; size: NA; D: TRBD2; J: TRBJ2-1; CDR3: CASRGTSGEREQFF; DNA: TGTGCCAGCAGAGGGACTAGCGGGGAACGTGAGCAGTTCTTC
V: TRBV5-1; size: few; D: NA; J: TRBJ2-1; CDR3: CASSLDLSREQFF; DNA: TGCGCCAGCAGCTTGGATCTCTCCCGTGAGCAGTTCTTC
V: TRBV2; size: once; D: TRBD1; J: TRBJ2-2; CDR3: CASKTGTANTGELFF; DNA: TGTGCCAGCAAAACCGGGACAGCGAACACCGGGGAGCTGTTTTTT
V: TRBV5-8; size: NA; D: NA; J: TRBJ1-2; CDR3: CASSFTGKSIPGGYTF; DNA: TGTGCCAGCAGCTTCACCGGGAAGTCTATCCCGGGAGGCTACACCTTC
V: TRBV30; size: NA; D: TRBD2; J: TRBJ2-1; CDR3: CAWSVRSGNFNEQFF; DNA: TGTGCCTGGAGTGTACGTAGCGGGAATTTTAATGAGCAGTTCTTC
V: TRBV28; size: NA; D: NA; J: TRBJ1-5; CDR3: CASSLPGRPEHF; DNA: TGTGCCAGCAGTTTGCCCGGTCGGCCCGAGCATTTT
V: TRBV9; size: once; D: NA; J: TRBJ2-1; CDR3: CASSLDLSSYNEQFF; DNA: TGTGCCAGCAGCCTCGACCTGAGCTCCTACAATGAGCAGTTCTTC
V: TRBV29-1; size: NA; D: NA; J: TRBJ2-5; CDR3: CSVDASQGTGETQYF; DNA: TGCAGCGTGGATGCTTCCCAGGGGACCGGGGAGACCCAGTACTTC
V: TRBV30; size: NA; D: NA; J: TRBJ1-4; CDR3: CAWSVVATNEKLFF; DNA: TGTGCCTGGAGTGTCGTCGCAACTAATGAAAAACTGTTTTTT
V: TRBV7-9; size: medium-sized; D: TRBD2; J: TRBJ2-2; CDR3: CASREPGLAGELTGELFF; DNA: TGTGCCAGCAGGGAACCGGGACTAGCGGGGGAGCTCACCGGGGAGCTGTTTTTT
V: TRBV2; size: few; D: NA; J: TRBJ2-2; CDR3: CASSETLQGTGELFF; DNA: TGTGCCAGCAGTGAAACTCTACAGGGAACCGGGGAGCTGTTTTTT
V: TRBV6-6; size: NA; D: NA; J: TRBJ1-2; CDR3: CASSYSTSGINYGYTF; DNA: TGTGCCAGCAGTTACTCGACGAGTGGAATCAACTATGGCTACACCTTC
V: TRBV5-1; size: NA; D: NA; J: TRBJ2-6; CDR3: CASSLGIVTGRGANVLTF; DNA: TGCGCCAGCAGCCTCGGAATCGTAACAGGGCGCGGGGCCAACGTCCTGACTTTC
V: TRBV18; size: NA; D: NA; J: TRBJ1-2; CDR3: CASSTTAAYGYTF; DNA: TGTGCCAGCTCCACGACAGCAGCTTATGGCTACACCTTC
V: TRBV10-2; size: NA; D: NA; J: TRBJ2-3; CDR3: CASTRGQADTQYF; DNA: TGCGCCAGCACTCGGGGGCAAGCAGATACGCAGTATTTT
V: TRBV19; size: NA; D: NA; J: TRBJ2-2; CDR3: CASSPGPSLTGELFF; DNA: TGTGCCAGTAGCCCTGGGCCTAGCCTCACCGGGGAGCTGTTTTTT
V: TRBV6-1; size: NA; D: NA; J: TRBJ1-2; CDR3: CASRTGLDSGYGYTF; DNA: TGTGCCAGCAGAACGGGCCTCGATTCGGGCTATGGCTACACCTTC
V: TRBV6-1; size: NA; D: TRBD1; J: TRBJ1-5; CDR3: CASSDTDRVQHF; DNA: TGTGCCAGCAGCGACACCGACAGGGTTCAGCATTTT
V: TRBV6-1; size: once; D: NA; J: TRBJ2-7; CDR3: CASRRGAADYEQYF; DNA: TGTGCCAGCAGGAGGGGAGCTGCCGACTACGAGCAGTACTTC
V: TRBV7-9; size: NA; D: NA; J: TRBJ2-1; CDR3: CASSLGGYSYNEQFF; DNA: TGTGCCAGCAGCTTGGGCGGGTACTCCTACAATGAGCAGTTCTTC
V: TRBV6-5; size: NA; D: NA; J: TRBJ1-2; CDR3: CASSRGQGAAGVDTF; DNA: TGTGCCAGCAGTCGGGGGCAGGGAGCTGCCGGAGTTGACACCTTC
V: TRBV6-5; size: NA; D: NA; J: TRBJ1-1; CDR3: CASSITGFRTEAFF; DNA: TGTGCCAGCAGTATCACAGGGTTTCGCACTGAAGCTTTCTTT
V: TRBV6-5; size: NA; D: NA; J: TRBJ1-2; CDR3: CASSLPGRDGGGYTF; DNA: TGTGCCAGCAGTTTACCTGGCAGGGACGGAGGCGGCTACACCTTC
V: TRBV13; size: NA; D: NA; J: TRBJ2-7; CDR3: CASSKTGMTYEQYF; DNA: TGTGCCAGCAGCAAAACAGGGATGACCTACGAGCAGTACTTC
V: TRBV5-1; size: large; D: NA; J: TRBJ2-2; CDR3: CASSSRPSPTSTGELFF; DNA: TGCGCCAGCAGCTCCCGCCCTAGCCCCACCTCCACCGGGGAGCTGTTTTTT